This T cell receptor beta chain was documented in a study of siplizumab effects on memory and regulatory T cells. Regarding the study as a whole: Alloreactive sequences tracing back to unstimulated CD4+ memory cells were significantly reduced by siplizumab. It seemed that naive T cells were more diverse than memory cells and were major contributors to the alloresponse.

Each sample yielded roughly 100,000 assayed TCR templates. The table came from immunoSEQ multiplex PCR; TCRdb's copy has only in-frame clones and leaves some out. The sample has tens of thousands of clones, 80% to 95% seen once. V was clipped by 3 bases and J by 8 bases, with 21 bases between them. CDR3 length: 16 residues. Looked up from germline, CDR1 is SGDLS and CDR2 is YYNGEE. Turning to this clone: Its antigen is unidentified.

Specimen: CD8+ T cells sorted from blood. The receptor comes from a human donor in good health. The chain links TRBV9 to TRBJ1-3; D may be TRBD1 (5 bases). The CDR3 sequence: CASSGDLPHPSDTIYF. The CDR3, as DNA: TGTGCCAGCAGCGGGGACCTTCCCCACCCGTCGGACACCATATATTTT.